The T cell receptor beta chain under discussion was sequenced for a study of T cells after yellow fever vaccination (dated by TCRdb to about 2019). For context, the study as a whole: Libraries from fractions with low cell numbers were prepared with the SMART-Seq v4 Ultra Low Input RNA kit. Blood samples were taken at several timepoints before and after primary and secondary immunization, and bulk PBMC replicates and cell subsets were isolated. Two healthy male donors, one aged 18 to 29 and one aged 30 to 40 years, were included in the cohort. To track T-cell clones before and after primary and booster YFV17D yellow fever vaccination, bulk TCR alpha and beta repertoires were sequenced longitudinally. Overall results and qualifications from the work: Because abundant contaminating clonotypes from the bulk population could be contained in FACS-sorted repertoires, computational filtering was required. Because the study included only a couple of donors, the extent to which the findings can be generalized is limited. Most clones expanded after primary vaccination (96% of CD4 and roughly 90% of CD8) were re-detected after the booster, suggesting that broad memory maintenance occurred. The secondary T-cell response was weaker than the primary response but faster, peaking on day 5 instead of day 15. A small fraction of clonotypes showed up in both the CD4 and CD8 compartments, probably as a result of convergent recombination.

The sample's treatment or condition label, decoded: live attenuated yellow fever vaccine strain. PBMCs were isolated from peripheral blood using a standard Ficoll-Paque protocol. CD4 and CD8 T-cell fractions were isolated with Dynabeads CD4 and CD8 positive selection kits. TriZol was used to extract RNA from bulk PBMCs, from CD4 and CD8 fractions, and from dextramer-positive and dextramer-negative fractions. TCR cDNA was synthesized by 5'RACE template switching, which introduced a universal primer site and unique molecular identifiers. Priming of cDNA synthesis was performed from both the TCR alpha and TCR beta constant segments. Library amplification involved two PCR steps, and the second step added sample barcodes and sequencing adapters. Libraries were sequenced on Illumina HiSeq 2500 (2x100 bp) or NovaSeq (2x150 bp). In the paper's pipeline: MIGEC handled demultiplexing of reads and collapsing into UMI consensus sequences, while MiXCR performed V(D)J alignment. Using edgeR on replicate PBMC samples, clonotypes were called vaccine-responding if FDR was below 0.01 and the log2 fold change was above 5 up to day 15. Each bulk clonotype was labeled CD4 or CD8 based on which sequenced repertoire, CD4 or CD8, contained the clonotype at higher abundance. The public reads were reprocessed in TCRdb via fastp at Q25 and MiXCR, keeping in-frame beta chains. A single entry per CDR3 protein holds the most common genes and DNA from its merged rows. The V and J calls come from TCRdb's annotation, not from the publication. This sample lists roughly 140,000 distinct CDR3 sequences; roughly 8.2% were detected once. The top ten constitute approximately 0.78% of the sample.

CDR1 and CDR2, per the germline V gene, are SGHTS and YDEGEE. The CDR3 holds 17 amino acids from the cysteine to the phenylalanine. Only CDR3 DNA remains: 51 bases, in frame from the first base. V has 4 bases trimmed and J has 4 bases trimmed; junction bases matching no gene number 7. On this clonotype itself: What antigen it recognizes has not been identified. No base-level quality is on record; no much larger clone is a single base apart.

The sequence was obtained from a man younger than 45 who received the YFV17D yellow fever vaccine. The V and J genes are TRBV5-8 and TRBJ2-1, with 14 central nucleotides matching TRBD2. This specimen consisted of CD4+ T cells sorted from PBMCs, obtained 5 days after the yellow fever booster vaccination. The CDR3 corresponds to CASSPWTSGRRYNEQFF. In nucleotides, the sequence is TGTGCCAGCAGCCCCTGGACTAGCGGGAGGAGGTACAATGAGCAGTTCTTC.